This T cell receptor (beta chain) was identified during a study of blood T cell repertoires in COVID-19 (dated by TCRdb to the early 2020s). Notes on the research overall: Collaborator samples came from the United States, Italy and Spain and covered acute and convalescent phases of COVID-19. The prospective study material was composed of cDNA or gDNA derived from T cells, B-cell-depleted T cells, or PBMCs. The repertoires were released in a freely available public database meant as a resource for research on the immune response to SARS-CoV-2. Deeply sampled blood TCRbeta repertoires from subjects exposed to, actively infected with, or recovered from COVID-19 were included in the dataset. Samples came from the ongoing ImmuneRACE study (first 160 participants) plus 1,254 subjects from 6 global collaborators. Where available, HLA class I and class II types were taken from metadata supplied by the sample provider and were not determined by assay-based typing. Nearly every sample came with metadata listing a de-identified subject ID, COVID-19 status, age in years and sex. The investigation overall reported the following: How much clinical and demographic metadata was included differed by source and by participant, and the metadata was provided uncurated.

TCRbeta CDR3 regions were amplified from genomic DNA by means of the immunoSEQ Assay, a bias-controlled multiplex PCR. The original pipeline was this. Within the assay, amplification of reference gene primers was used to estimate how many nucleated cells each sample contained. To quantify the absolute abundance of each unique TCRbeta CDR3 rearrangement, sequence reads were collapsed and filtered. For each sample, productive Simpson clonality was calculated as the square root of Simpson's diversity index over productive rearrangements. The table was pulled from immuneACCESS by TCRdb, which kept in-frame rearrangements only. Such tables lose some clones; where checked, under half of the loss comes from unresolved V genes, and the rest has no known cause. Clone size and the V and J calls come from that table; the DNA yielded D and trimming. The sample table lists about 200,000 clones, about 86% of them with a count of one. The ten biggest clones cover about 9.8% of the sample.

V drops 1 base and J drops 6 bases, leaving 7 bases in between. As encoded in the germline V gene, CDR1 is SGHVS while CDR2 is FQNEAQ. The CDR3 contains 14 residues, cysteine and phenylalanine counted. The read is trimmed to its CDR3 DNA, 42 bases read in frame from base 1. Participants in the prospective study were enrolled through a virtual design, were aged about 18 to 89 years, and lived in approximately 25 United States geographic areas. Cohort assignment in the prospective study relied on participant-reported clinical history from a screening survey and a study questionnaire. In the prospective study, whole blood, serum and a nasopharyngeal or oropharyngeal swab were collected from each participant by mobile phlebotomists. Additional blood draws and questionnaires over an approximately 2-month period could optionally be provided by prospective study participants. Before DNA extraction, blood samples from the prospective study were shipped at room temperature or frozen.

Points on this clone: No antigen is known for it. Per-base quality was not reported, and no clone a single base away is much larger than it.

The clonotype was recovered from a woman between 50 and 59 years old with acute COVID-19. The sequence links TRBV7-8 to TRBJ1-6; the D gene is unclear. The sample was PBMCs or T cells enriched from blood (not recorded which). CDR3 reads: CASSLDSFNSPLHF. The nucleotide sequence is given as TGTGCCAGCAGCTTAGACAGCTTTAATTCACCCCTCCACTTT.